This entry lists 28 T cell receptor beta chains sequenced from one sample in a study of blood T cell repertoires in COVID-19. Method: immunoSEQ multiplex PCR; TCRdb's copy keeps in-frame clones and lacks some. The data show about 110,000 clones, 80% seen once. Sequenced input: peripheral blood. These receptors originate from a man in his 70s with acute or convalescent COVID-19.

The chain employs TRBV12-3 or TRBV12-4 and TRBJ2-7; no definite D call. Between the trimmed V and J ends, which lost 2 bases and 3 bases, there was a span of 5 bases. The CDR3 sequence is 12 residues long. The chain's CDR3 is CASSLSRYEQYF. Written as DNA, the CDR3 is TGTGCCAGCAGTTTAAGCCGCTACGAGCAGTACTTC.

The chain recombines TRBV3-1 (or the pseudogene TRBV3-2) with TRBJ2-5; D may be TRBD1 (7 bases). CDR3 length equals 14 residues. Looked up from germline, CDR1 is LGHDT and CDR2 is YNNKEL (reference sequence). V lost 7 bases and J lost 4, with 16 bases in between. DNA for the CDR3: TGTGCCAGCATGGTGGCAGGGGGGATAGAGACCCAGTACTTC. This translates into CASMVAGGIETQYF.

The chain combines TRBV29-1 with TRBJ1-2; 8 bases fit TRBD1. After removal of 5 bases from V and 8 bases from J, the junction contained 16 bases not matched to a gene. This CDR3 contains 15 residues. Germline V gene lookup returns CDR1 SQVTM and CDR2 ANQGSEA. CDR3 nucleotides: TGCAGCGTTCCAAAACCCGACAGGGGAGGAATAGGCTACACCTTC. Translating gives CSVPKPDRGGIGYTF. Full variable domain (rest looked up from reference TRBV29-1 and TRBJ1-2): SAVISQKPSRDICQRGTSLTIQCQVDSQVTMMFWYRQQPGQSLTLIATANQGSEATYESGFVIDKFPISRPNLTFSTLTVSNMSPEDSSIYLCSVPKPDRGGIGYTFGSGTRLTVV.

The sample holds a few counts of this clone. This chain uses TRBV5-5 with TRBJ2-1, with TRBD1 matching 8 bases. Germline V lookup: CDR1 SGHKS, CDR2 YYEKEE (reference sequence). V gave up 4 bases and J gave up 2 bases; unmatched junction bases: 2. The CDR3 is 14 residues long. The CDR3 region has the DNA TGTGCCAGCAGCACGGGACAGGCCTACAATGAGCAGTTCTTC. Translation gives CASSTGQAYNEQFF.

The rearrangement links TRBV4-2 to TRBJ1-1, with D maybe TRBD1 (6 bases). This CDR3 has 12 amino acids. Germline CDR1 LGHNA, CDR2 YNFKEQ. Trimming shortened V by 1 base and J by 9 bases, and 9 bases separated the two germline ends. CDR3 sequence reads: CASSQVDRQAFF. The CDR3 DNA is TGTGCCAGCAGCCAAGTCGACAGGCAAGCTTTCTTT.

This chain uses TRBV20-1 with TRBJ1-4; D is possibly TRBD1 (5 bases). The V gene's germline CDR1 is DFQATT and CDR2 SNEGSKA (reference sequence). V gave up 4 bases and J gave up 10 bases, with 10 bases separating them. The CDR3 has 11 amino acids. CDR3 nucleotides: TGCAGTGCTACAGGGAAATCAAAACTGTTTTTT. Its translation: CSATGKSKLFF.

This clone was detected a few times. The chain employs TRBV16 and TRBJ1-2, with D possibly TRBD1 on 6 matching bases. The germline gives CDR1 KGHSY, CDR2 FQNENV. This CDR3 region has 17 residues. V lost 4 bases to trimming and J lost 5 bases, with 23 bases between them. The chain's CDR3 is CASSPTDFDRSLYGYTF. Written as DNA, the CDR3 is TGTGCCAGCAGCCCGACTGACTTCGACAGGAGTTTATATGGCTACACCTTC. The full variable domain, with the rest looked up from reference TRBV16 and TRBJ1-2, is GEEVAQTPKHLVRGEGQKAKLYCAPIKGHSYVFWYQQVLKNEFKFLISFQNENVFDETGMPKERFSAKCLPNSPCSLEIQATKLEDSAVYFCASSPTDFDRSLYGYTFGSGTRLTVV.

This clone has a single count. The V and J genes are TRBV10-3 and TRBJ2-5, with a weak D call TRBD2 (7 bases). Trimming shortened V by 0 bases and J by 4 bases, and 15 bases separated the two germline ends. Germline lookup yields CDR1 ENHRY and CDR2 SYGVKD. The CDR3 length is 16 residues. The CDR3 DNA reads TGTGCCATCAGTGAGTCGGTGGGGGGGCCTGGAGAGACCCAGTACTTC. As protein: CAISESVGGPGETQYF.

The V and J genes are TRBV19 and TRBJ1-5; a possible D gene is TRBD1 (5 bases). The CDR3 loop spans 13 amino acids. V lost 6 bases and J lost 5, with 11 bases in between. Germline lookup yields CDR1 LNHDA and CDR2 SQIVND (reference sequence). The CDR3 spells CASSTGWDQPQHF. CDR3 DNA sequence: TGTGCCAGTAGCACAGGCTGGGATCAGCCCCAGCATTTT.

V usage is TRBV6-5 and J usage is TRBJ2-1, with 7 positions matching TRBD1. Germline V gene lookup returns CDR1 MNHEY and CDR2 SVGAGI. The CDR3 is 15 residues long. With 7 bases clipped from V and 2 bases from J, the junction kept 8 bases outside the gene matches. The CDR3, as DNA: TGTGCCAGCAACCCGGGACAGAAGCCCTACAATGAGCAGTTCTTC. It codes for CASNPGQKPYNEQFF.

The rearrangement uses TRBV15 and TRBJ2-7; 8 bases are a match to TRBD1. After removal of 3 bases from V and 3 bases from J, the junction contained 7 bases not matched to a gene. Germline V gene data show CDR1 as LNHNV and CDR2 as YYDKDF (reference sequence). The CDR3 is made up of 15 amino acids. CDR3 in DNA: TGTGCCACCAGCAGGAGGACAGGGAGGAACTACGAGCAGTACTTC. Translation gives CATSRRTGRNYEQYF.

The chain has TRBV5-1 and TRBJ2-5; D is perhaps TRBD2 (5 bases). The CDR3 covers 17 residues. Trimming removed 0 bases at V and 4 bases at J, with 19 bases between. Germline CDR1 reads SGHRS; CDR2 reads YFSETQ. Here the CDR3 DNA reads TGCGCCAGCAGCTTGGAAGTCCCCAGGAGGAGCGGAGAGACCCAGTACTTC. Amino acids: CASSLEVPRRSGETQYF.

This clone was detected a few times. The V call is TRBV11-1, the J call TRBJ1-1; 7 nucleotides match TRBD1. Germline V gene lookup returns CDR1 SGHAT and CDR2 FQDESV (reference sequence). J gave up 0 bases and V 1 base, and 5 bases lay outside the gene matches. The CDR3 has 16 amino acids. Written as DNA, the CDR3 is TGTGCCAGCAGCTTAGGCAGGGGGAGTATGAACACTGAAGCTTTCTTT. It translates to CASSLGRGSMNTEAFF.

The chain links TRBV3-1 (or the pseudogene TRBV3-2) to TRBJ2-3; D is perhaps TRBD1 (9 bases). Trimming removed 4 bases from V and 6 bases from J, with 17 bases in between. Germline CDR1 LGHDT, CDR2 YNNKEL (reference sequence). The CDR3 runs 15 residues. CDR3 sequence (DNA): TGTGCCAGCAGCCCAGGGACAGGGACTAGGGATACGCAGTATTTT. Its translation is CASSPGTGTRDTQYF.

The chain recombines TRBV18 with TRBJ2-3; no definite D call. CDR1 is KGHSH, CDR2 LQKENI, per germline. V lost 3 bases and J 2 bases, leaving 12 bases between the germline ends. The CDR3 loop spans 15 amino acids. The CDR3 sequence: CASSPRSSPTDTQYF. Here the CDR3 DNA reads TGTGCCAGCTCACCTAGAAGCTCCCCCACAGATACGCAGTATTTT.

Here the CDR3 reads CSVGAAGGEKLFF. The CDR3 coding sequence is TGCAGCGTTGGGGCCGCGGGGGGTGAAAAACTGTTTTTT. The V call is TRBV29-1, the J call TRBJ1-4; TRBD1 might be the D (5 bases). Germline V gene sequence: CDR1 SQVTM, CDR2 ANQGSEA. The CDR3 has 13 amino acids. The germline V and J ends were trimmed by 4 bases and 7 bases, with 13 bases remaining between them. Together with reference TRBV29-1 and TRBJ1-4, the CDR3 gives the full variable domain: SAVISQKPSRDICQRGTSLTIQCQVDSQVTMMFWYRQQPGQSLTLIATANQGSEATYESGFVIDKFPISRPNLTFSTLTVSNMSPEDSSIYLCSVGAAGGEKLFFGSGTQLSVL.

This chain uses TRBV9 with TRBJ2-2, with 13 bases lining up with TRBD2. With 3 bases clipped from V and 6 bases from J, the junction kept 5 bases outside the gene matches. The CDR3 sequence is 16 residues long. The germline V gene has CDR1 SGDLS and CDR2 YYNGEE. CDR3 sequence reads: CASSAVLAGGPGELFF. The DNA for the CDR3 is TGTGCCAGCAGCGCCGTACTAGCGGGGGGGCCCGGGGAGCTGTTTTTT.

This sequence joins TRBV5-1 and TRBJ2-2; D perhaps matches TRBD1 (7 bases). In germline, CDR1 is SGHRS, CDR2 YFSETQ. The length of the CDR3 is 14 residues. Trimming stripped 2 bases from V and 5 bases from J, with 10 bases between. Here the CDR3 reads CASSLPGGTGELFF. CDR3 bases: TGCGCCAGCAGCTTACCAGGGGGGACCGGGGAGCTGTTTTTT.

V usage is TRBV5-1 and J usage is TRBJ2-2; D is possibly TRBD2 (5 bases). Trimming removed 1 base from V and 4 bases from J, with 11 bases in between. CDR3 size: 15 residues. Germline CDR1 and CDR2: SGHRS and YFSETQ. The CDR3 DNA reads as TGCGCCAGCAGCTTGAGAGATGGAGGCACCGGGGAGCTGTTTTTT. It codes for CASSLRDGGTGELFF.

The gene calls are TRBV7-8 and TRBJ2-3; TRBD1 aligns across 9 bases. Germline trimming cut 4 bases from V and 4 bases from J; bases unmatched to any gene: 3. CDR3 size: 14 residues. Germline CDR1 reads SGHVS; CDR2 reads FQNEAQ. The DNA for the CDR3 is TGTGCCAGCAGCTCTTACAGGGGGCCAGATACGCAGTATTTT. Translated, it gives CASSSYRGPDTQYF.

The chain has TRBV7-9 and TRBJ1-4, with 9 nucleotides matching TRBD1. CDR3 length: 15 amino acids. Germline CDR1 and CDR2: SEHNR and FQNEAQ (reference sequence). Germline trimming cut 5 bases from V and 7 bases from J; bases unmatched to any gene: 8. CDR3 loop: CASSQETGGGEKLFF. The DNA for the CDR3 is TGTGCCAGCAGCCAGGAGACAGGGGGAGGTGAAAAACTGTTTTTT.

In regard to this clone: Within the sample, other DNA sequences also encode this same CDR3. This chain uses TRBV12-3 or TRBV12-4 with TRBJ2-7; D is unresolved. V was pared by 4 bases and J by 4 bases, with 5 bases between. The CDR3 is made up of 11 amino acids. CDR3 DNA sequence: TGTGCCAGCAGTTCGGGTTACGAGCAGTACTTC. Protein sequence: CASSSGYEQYF.

The chain has TRBV4-1 and TRBJ1-2; D unclear. V was cut by 0 bases and J by 4 bases, with 15 bases left in between. The CDR3 has 16 residues. Germline V lookup: CDR1 MGHRA, CDR2 YSYEKL. CDR3 DNA: TGCGCCAGCAGCCAAGATCTTTGGACGGGGAGCTATGGCTACACCTTC. This sequence encodes CASSQDLWTGSYGYTF.

V and J are TRBV13 and TRBJ2-1; D uncertain. CDR3 length equals 17 residues. CDR1 PRHDT and CDR2 FYEKMQ come from the germline V gene (reference sequence). Trimming shortened V by 2 bases and J by 4 bases, and 18 bases separated the two germline ends. For the CDR3, the DNA is TGTGCCAGCAGCTTAAGAACACCGAGGTTCGGTTACAATGAGCAGTTCTTC. Translation gives CASSLRTPRFGYNEQFF.

This clone has more than one count but fewer than ten. The chain is built from TRBV19 and TRBJ1-2; unclear D gene. The CDR3 contains 13 residues. Trimming left V 3 bases short and J 7 bases short, with 12 bases between. Germline V CDR1 and CDR2: LNHDA, SQIVND (reference sequence). The CDR3 DNA is TGTGCCAGTAGTATGGAAGAGTCGGGTGGCTACACCTTC. Amino acids: CASSMEESGGYTF.

This clone came up many times. V usage is TRBV3-1 (or the pseudogene TRBV3-2) and J usage is TRBJ2-1, with 9 positions matching TRBD1. Germline V lookup: CDR1 LGHDT, CDR2 YNNKEL (reference sequence). This CDR3 is 18 amino acids long. The trim removed 0 bases at V and 2 bases at J, leaving 8 bases unmatched. CDR3 in amino acids: CASSQDRIGDRAYNEQFF. The CDR3 nucleotides read TGTGCCAGCAGCCAAGATCGAATAGGGGACAGGGCCTACAATGAGCAGTTCTTC.

The rearrangement links TRBV7-8 to TRBJ1-3; possible D gene TRBD1, 5 bases. The germline V gene encodes CDR1 SGHVS and CDR2 FQNEAQ. The V gene lost 6 bases and the J gene lost 0 bases, with 18 bases spanning the gap. The CDR3 runs 17 residues. CDR3: CASSFAGTGGSGNTIYF. DNA for the CDR3: TGTGCCAGCAGTTTCGCCGGGACCGGGGGCTCTGGAAACACCATATATTTT.

The chain has TRBV18 and TRBJ2-1, with 7 bases aligning to TRBD1. V lost 0 bases, J lost 7 bases, and 12 bases stayed unmatched. The CDR3 runs 17 residues. The germline V gene has CDR1 KGHSH and CDR2 LQKENI. The CDR3 protein is CASSPPAQGGAGNEQFF. The CDR3 bases are TGTGCCAGCTCACCACCGGCGCAAGGGGGCGCGGGTAATGAGCAGTTCTTC.